The 25 T cell receptor beta chains in this list originate from one sample, sequenced in a study of blood T cell repertoires in COVID-19. Method: immunoSEQ multiplex PCR; TCRdb's copy keeps in-frame clones and lacks some. The sample has roughly 60,000 clones; 82% are singletons. Specimen: peripheral blood. Receptors originate from a man aged 60 to 69 with acute or convalescent COVID-19.

This clone was seen only a few times. The chain uses TRBV19 and TRBJ1-1; TRBD1 might be the D (6 bases). The CDR3 has 15 residues. V lost 1 base and J lost 3, with 12 bases in between. Germline V gene data show CDR1 as LNHDA and CDR2 as SQIVND (reference sequence). CDR3 in DNA: TGTGCCAGTAGTATAGGCAGGGGAGGGGACACTGAAGCTTTCTTT. Amino acids: CASSIGRGGDTEAFF.

The CDR3 DNA is TGTGCCATCACCACGGGGGACCCAAACTATGGCTACACCTTC. Translation gives CAITTGDPNYGYTF. The V gene is TRBV10-3, the J gene TRBJ1-2; D possibly corresponds to TRBD1 (5 bases). The ends were cut back, 7 bases at V and 2 bases at J, with 14 bases in the middle. The CDR3 runs 14 residues. Germline CDR1 reads ENHRY; CDR2 reads SYGVKD.

The CDR3 spells CASTQNRGVYEQYF. Here the CDR3 DNA reads TGTGCCAGCACCCAAAACAGGGGAGTGTACGAGCAGTACTTC. The chain joins TRBV6-6 to TRBJ2-7; 7 bases line up with TRBD1. The germline gives CDR1 MNHNY, CDR2 SVGAGI (reference sequence). The CDR3 consists of 14 residues. Trimming removed 7 bases from V and 4 bases from J; junction bases left unmatched: 10.

This chain links TRBV28 with TRBJ1-2, with D maybe TRBD1 (5 bases). The CDR3 totals 18 residues. Germline V gene lookup returns CDR1 MDHEN and CDR2 SYDVKM. With 1 base removed from V and 3 bases from J, the gap between germline ends came to 21 bases. This chain's CDR3 is CASSLSGQGWYGDYGYTF. For the CDR3, the DNA is TGTGCCAGCAGTTTATCGGGCCAGGGATGGTATGGGGACTATGGCTACACCTTC.

The rearrangement joins TRBV7-2 to TRBJ2-7; no reliable D call. This CDR3 is 13 amino acids long. Germline CDR1 reads SGHTA; CDR2 reads FQGNSA. V was pared by 5 bases and J by 0 bases, with 8 bases between. CDR3 amino acids: CASSQHISYEQYF. The CDR3 DNA reads TGTGCCAGCAGCCAACATATCTCCTACGAGCAGTACTTC.

This clone was detected once. The chain uses TRBV28 and TRBJ2-1, with D possibly TRBD1 on 5 matching bases. Germline assignment: CDR1 MDHEN and CDR2 SYDVKM. This CDR3 comprises 16 residues. The ends were cut back, 4 bases at V and 9 bases at J, with 22 bases in the middle. In DNA, the CDR3 is TGTGCCAGCAGTTCCCTAGGGGAAAGTGGGCACGTTGAGCAGTTCTTC. Amino acid sequence: CASSSLGESGHVEQFF. Looking up the rest from reference TRBV28 and TRBJ2-1 gives the full variable domain: DVKVTQSSRYLVKRTGEKVFLECVQDMDHENMFWYRQDPGLGLRLIYFSYDVKMKEKGDIPEGYSVSREKKERFSLILESASTNQTSMYLCASSSLGESGHVEQFFGPGTRLTVL.

V usage is TRBV19 and J usage is TRBJ2-2, with TRBD1 matching 7 bases. This CDR3 has 16 residues. From germline, CDR1 is LNHDA and CDR2 SQIVND (reference sequence). V lost 5 bases and J lost 2; bases outside the gene matches: 8. The CDR3 loop is CASSSYRGTNTGELFF. CDR3 DNA: TGTGCCAGTAGTTCCTACAGGGGTACCAACACCGGGGAGCTGTTTTTT.

The chain couples TRBV12-3 or TRBV12-4 to TRBJ1-1; possible D gene TRBD1, 6 bases. The CDR3 has 13 residues. Trimming removed 2 bases at V and 8 bases at J, with 12 bases between. As DNA, the CDR3 is TGTGCCAGCAGTTTACTGGGGGCAGGGGAAGCTTTCTTT. Translated: CASSLLGAGEAFF.

The rearrangement uses TRBV14 and TRBJ2-1; D remains unclear. Germline V CDR1 and CDR2: SGHDN, FVKESK. The CDR3 has 14 residues. V was clipped by 0 bases and J by 3 bases, with 6 bases between them. CDR3 coding DNA: TGTGCCAGCAGCCAAGATACTTTCTACAATGAGCAGTTCTTC. Protein product: CASSQDTFYNEQFF.

This clone was observed a few times. The chain links TRBV29-1 to TRBJ1-4; D remains unclear. Germline V gene lookup returns CDR1 SQVTM and CDR2 ANQGSEA. This CDR3 comprises 14 residues. Trimming removed 4 bases from V and 0 bases from J, with 9 bases in between. In DNA form, the CDR3 reads TGCAGCGTTGGGGTGGGAGCAACTAATGAAAAACTGTTTTTT. It yields the protein CSVGVGATNEKLFF.

V usage is TRBV5-4 and J usage is TRBJ2-5, with D maybe TRBD2 (5 bases). V was pared by 4 bases and J by 2 bases, with 15 bases between. This CDR3 spans 15 amino acids. The V gene's germline CDR1 is SGHNT and CDR2 YYREEE (reference sequence). As DNA, the CDR3 is TGTGCCAGCAGCCGAACCTTGGCGGGTCAAGAGACCCAGTACTTC. Encoded protein: CASSRTLAGQETQYF.

This clone has just one count. The V call is TRBV5-1, the J call TRBJ2-1; 8 bases map to TRBD2. The CDR3 has 14 residues. With V trimmed by 1 base and J by 5 bases, 2 bases remained unmatched. The V gene's germline CDR1 is SGHRS and CDR2 YFSETQ. CDR3 DNA: TGCGCCAGCAGCTTGACTAGCGGAGACAATGAGCAGTTCTTC. It encodes CASSLTSGDNEQFF.

This chain connects TRBV6-5 to TRBJ2-7; possible D gene TRBD1, 6 bases. Germline V gives CDR1 MNHEY, CDR2 SVGAGI. V lost 11 bases to trimming and J lost 0 bases, with 14 bases between them. The CDR3 spans 13 residues. CDR3 in amino acids: CAVQQGISYEQYF. The CDR3 nucleotides are TGTGCCGTACAACAGGGAATCTCCTACGAGCAGTACTTC.

V gene TRBV6-5 combines with J gene TRBJ1-3, with TRBD1 identical over 8 bases. Germline assignment: CDR1 MNHEY and CDR2 SVGAGI. Trimming took 6 bases from V and 6 from J; bases not matched to a gene: 4. CDR3 size: 13 residues. CDR3: CASSLGQENTIYF. CDR3 in DNA: TGTGCCAGCAGCCTGGGACAGGAAAACACCATATATTTT.

The chain couples TRBV4-1 to TRBJ1-6; TRBD1 matches 8 bases. This CDR3 is 15 amino acids long. Germline CDR1 MGHRA, CDR2 YSYEKL. V trimming: 0 bases; J trimming: 9 bases; junction bases outside the gene matches: 4. The CDR3 region has the DNA TGCGCCAGCAGCCAAGATCAAGACAGGGGTTCACCCCTCCACTTT. Amino acids: CASSQDQDRGSPLHF.

The chain combines TRBV10-3 with TRBJ2-3, with TRBD2 identical over 9 bases. The CDR3 is 15 residues long. Per the germline V gene, CDR1 is ENHRY and CDR2 is SYGVKD. The V segment lost 6 bases and the J segment 0 bases; nucleotides outside the gene matches: 4. Written as DNA, the CDR3 is TGTGCCATCAGAGGACTAGCGCATAGCACAGATACGCAGTATTTT. Translation gives CAIRGLAHSTDTQYF.

V is TRBV4-2 and J is TRBJ1-2; D is perhaps TRBD1 (5 bases). This CDR3 comprises 15 residues. Germline V CDR1 and CDR2: LGHNA, YNFKEQ. V dropped 0 bases and J dropped 6 bases, with 14 bases sitting between them. In nucleotides, the CDR3 is TGTGCCAGCAGCCAAGATGGAATCAGGGTGGATGGCTACACCTTC. Protein sequence: CASSQDGIRVDGYTF.

This rearrangement joins TRBV13 to TRBJ2-3; 8 bases agree with TRBD1. With V trimmed by 2 bases and J by 2 bases, 3 bases remained unmatched. The germline gives CDR1 PRHDT, CDR2 FYEKMQ (reference sequence). This CDR3 is 15 amino acids long. The CDR3 sequence is CASSLRQGSTDTQYF. The DNA for the CDR3 is TGTGCCAGCAGCTTAAGACAGGGGTCCACAGATACGCAGTATTTT. Full variable domain (outside the CDR3, taken from reference TRBV13 and TRBJ2-3): AAGVIQSPRHLIKEKRETATLKCYPIPRHDTVYWYQQGPGQDPQFLISFYEKMQSDKGSIPDRFSAQQFSDYHSELNMSSLELGDSALYFCASSLRQGSTDTQYFGPGTRLTVL.

CDR3: CASSPGTGDNEKLFF. The CDR3 DNA reads TGCGCCAGCAGCCCTGGGACAGGAGATAATGAAAAACTGTTTTTT. The V and J genes are TRBV5-1 and TRBJ1-4; 8 bases map to TRBD1. V lost 4 bases and J lost 4; bases outside the gene matches: 6. The CDR3 spans 15 residues. Germline assignment: CDR1 SGHRS and CDR2 YFSETQ.

The V gene is TRBV7-3, the J gene TRBJ1-2; 7 positions match TRBD1. The length of the CDR3 is 15 residues. After removal of 0 bases from V and 5 bases from J, the junction contained 6 bases not matched to a gene. Germline values: CDR1 SGHTA, CDR2 FQGTGA. The CDR3 loop is CASSLTGAGGYGYTF. The CDR3 nucleotides are TGTGCCAGCAGCTTAACGGGCGCAGGGGGATATGGCTACACCTTC.

The J gene is TRBJ1-2, the V gene TRBV29-1; possibly TRBD1 for D (5 bases). Germline CDR1 and CDR2: SQVTM and ANQGSEA. V gave up 1 base and J gave up 3 bases, with 12 bases separating them. The CDR3 has 14 residues. The CDR3 DNA sequence: TGCAGCGTTGAAGGAAAGGGGACTGACTATGGCTACACCTTC. It yields the protein CSVEGKGTDYGYTF.

The V call is TRBV2, the J call TRBJ1-6, with D possibly TRBD1 on 5 matching bases. The CDR3 totals 16 residues. Germline CDR1 and CDR2: SNHLY and FYNNEI. V lost 6 bases and J lost 8, with 20 bases in between. The CDR3 DNA is TGTGCCAGCAGCCAAGGGGTGGGGGGAGGTTATTCACCCCTCCACTTT. Residues: CASSQGVGGGYSPLHF.

The chain links TRBV2 to TRBJ1-5; TRBD1 matches 8 bases. This CDR3 has 14 amino acids. Losses at the gene ends were 5 bases for V and 7 bases for J; bases not matched to a gene: 7. Germline-derived CDR1 and CDR2 are SNHLY and FYNNEI. This chain's CDR3 is CASSSDRGEQPQHF. CDR3 nucleotides: TGTGCCAGCAGTTCTGACAGGGGCGAACAGCCCCAGCATTTT.

The chain uses TRBV30 and TRBJ2-5; TRBD2 matches 10 bases. CDR3 size: 15 residues. V shed 2 bases and J 5 bases; nucleotides not matched to a gene: 8. CDR1 is GTSNPN, CDR2 SVGIG, per germline (reference sequence). The CDR3, as DNA: TGTGCCTGGAGTAGGGCTAGCGGGGGACCGGAGACCCAGTACTTC. Translation: CAWSRASGGPETQYF.

This chain uses TRBV27 with TRBJ1-4; no reliable D call. The CDR3 contains 16 residues. Trimming took 8 bases from V and 3 from J, leaving 19 bases between them. Germline V gives CDR1 MNHEY, CDR2 SMNVEV (reference sequence). This chain's CDR3 is CASGNPDGGPNEKLFF. CDR3 coding DNA: TGTGCCAGCGGAAATCCCGACGGCGGGCCTAATGAAAAACTGTTTTTT.